A single sample gave rise to the 26 T cell receptor beta chains below, sequenced in a study of T cells in tuberculosis. The assay was immunoSEQ multiplex PCR, and TCRdb's table has in-frame clones only and misses some. The table shows 37,000 or so clones, with approximately 94% occurring only once. The sample taken for sequencing was PBMCs. These receptors came from a donor between 10 and 35 years old with latent tuberculosis or without tuberculosis infection. Some clones in this sample may be carry-over from other donors' samples.

The J gene is TRBJ2-1, the V gene TRBV6-6; 10 nucleotides match TRBD2. Trimming at V came to 6 bases and at J to 6 bases, leaving 2 bases not matched to a gene. This CDR3 contains 13 residues. Germline lookup yields CDR1 MNHNY and CDR2 SVGAGI (reference sequence). This CDR3 reads CASSRLAGNEQFF. CDR3 sequence (DNA): TGTGCCAGCAGCAGACTAGCGGGCAATGAGCAGTTCTTC.

The chain carries TRBV2 and TRBJ1-2, with 7 nucleotides matching TRBD1. Germline values: CDR1 SNHLY, CDR2 FYNNEI. The length of the CDR3 is 12 residues. Losses at the gene ends were 7 bases for V and 4 bases for J; bases not matched to a gene: 3. The DNA of the CDR3 is TGTGCCAGCACGGGACAGTCCTATGGCTACACCTTC. Translating it yields CASTGQSYGYTF.

This clone was seen more than once but under ten times. The gene calls are TRBV7-2 and TRBJ1-5; TRBD1 matches at 7 bases. The CDR3 runs 14 residues. Per germline, CDR1 SGHTA and CDR2 FQGNSA. Trimming took 3 bases from V and 7 from J; bases not matched to a gene: 6. CDR3 nucleotide sequence: TGTGCCAGCAGCTTGACAGGGATTACCCAGCCCCAGCATTTT. This sequence encodes CASSLTGITQPQHF.

V is TRBV14 and J is TRBJ2-6; D uncertain. The germline V gene encodes CDR1 SGHDN and CDR2 FVKESK. Trimming pared 3 bases from V and 0 bases from J, leaving 9 bases between. The CDR3 loop spans 16 amino acids. CDR3 amino acids: CASSHLGSSGANVLTF. DNA for the CDR3: TGTGCCAGCAGCCACCTAGGCAGCTCTGGGGCCAACGTCCTGACTTTC.

The chain has TRBV4-2 and TRBJ1-2; no clear D gene. The V gene lost 4 bases and the J gene lost 1 base, with 10 bases spanning the gap. Germline CDR1 LGHNA, CDR2 YNFKEQ. There are 14 residues in the CDR3. The CDR3 loop reads CASSPGSDNYGYTF. The CDR3 DNA reads as TGTGCCAGCAGCCCAGGCAGTGATAACTATGGCTACACCTTC.

CDR3 sequence: CASSSSPRTEAFF. DNA for the CDR3: TGTGCCAGTAGTTCTAGCCCCCGAACTGAAGCTTTCTTT. This chain uses TRBV19 with TRBJ1-1, with D uncertain. The CDR3 totals 13 residues. Trimming took 5 bases from V and 5 from J, leaving 12 bases between them. Looked up from germline, CDR1 is LNHDA and CDR2 is SQIVND (reference sequence). The full variable domain, completed using reference TRBV19 and TRBJ1-1, is DGGITQSPKYLFRKEGQNVTLSCEQNLNHDAMYWYRQDPGQGLRLIYYSQIVNDFQKGDIAEGYSVSREKKESFPLTVTSAQKNPTAFYLCASSSSPRTEAFFGQGTRLTVV.

V and J are TRBV4-3 and TRBJ2-3, with D maybe TRBD2 (6 bases). V lost 4 bases, J lost 2 bases, and 13 bases lay in between. Germline V gene data show CDR1 as LGHNA and CDR2 as YSLEER. The CDR3 spans 15 residues. The CDR3 sequence: CASSLKRGATDTQYF. The CDR3 DNA reads as TGCGCCAGCAGCCTAAAACGCGGGGCCACAGATACGCAGTATTTT.

V and J are TRBV4-3 and TRBJ2-3; 9 bases line up with TRBD1. Germline V CDR1 and CDR2: LGHNA, YSLEER. Germline trimming cut 0 bases from V and 1 base from J; bases unmatched to any gene: 5. CDR3 size: 17 residues. The CDR3 sequence is CASSQDLTGGGTDTQYF. CDR3 bases: TGCGCCAGCAGCCAAGACCTGACAGGGGGAGGCACAGATACGCAGTATTTT.

CDR3 protein: CASSQPDRADNGYTF. For the CDR3, the DNA is TGTGCCAGCAGTCAGCCCGACAGGGCTGACAATGGCTACACCTTC. This chain connects TRBV28 to TRBJ1-2, with TRBD1 matching 7 bases. The CDR3 is 15 amino acids. Germline CDR1 reads MDHEN; CDR2 reads SYDVKM. The V segment lost 5 bases and the J segment 6 bases; nucleotides outside the gene matches: 12.

The chain is built from TRBV5-6 and TRBJ2-7; 7 bases align to TRBD1. Trimming cost V 2 bases and J 3 bases; bases outside gene matches: 5. CDR3 length: 14 residues. The germline gives CDR1 SGHDT, CDR2 YYEEEE. CDR3 nucleotides: TGTGCCAGCAGCTTTTATGGGACAGACTACGAGCAGTACGTC. This sequence encodes CASSFYGTDYEQYV.

The rearrangement uses TRBV7-3 and TRBJ2-4; D is possibly TRBD1 (6 bases). Trimming removed 0 bases from V and 0 bases from J, with 18 bases in between. This CDR3 has 19 amino acids. Germline V CDR1 and CDR2: SGHTA, FQGTGA. The CDR3 nucleotides read TGTGCCAGCAGCTTAACGGGGACACTTTCCGATCTAGCCAAAAACATTCAGTACTTC. This encodes CASSLTGTLSDLAKNIQYF.

The CDR3 loop reads CASSPRRRGGVHEQFF. The CDR3 DNA sequence: TGTGCCAGCAGCCCCAGGAGGCGGGGGGGCGTACATGAGCAGTTCTTC. The chain combines TRBV9 with TRBJ2-1; TRBD2 matches 9 bases. Germline CDR1 is SGDLS and CDR2 is YYNGEE. The J segment lost 8 bases and the V segment lost 4 bases, leaving 13 bases of the junction unmatched. The CDR3 consists of 16 residues.

The table lists this clone with a count of one. The CDR3 reads CASSVGRGRNEQYF. The CDR3 DNA sequence: TGTGCCAGCAGCGTAGGAAGGGGTAGGAACGAGCAGTACTTC. The chain couples TRBV9 to TRBJ2-7; weak D call: TRBD1 (5 bases). This CDR3 region has 14 residues. Germline V lookup: CDR1 SGDLS, CDR2 YYNGEE. V lost 0 bases and J lost 5, with 12 bases in between.

This clone appeared once. The chain links TRBV6-1 to TRBJ2-6; D is uncertain. V lost 1 base, J lost 0 bases, and 10 bases lay in between. The CDR3 is made up of 17 amino acids. The germline gives CDR1 MNHNS, CDR2 SASEGT. DNA of the CDR3: TGTGCCAGCAGTGAAGTGGTACAAACCTCTGGGGCCAACGTCCTGACTTTC. Translation gives CASSEVVQTSGANVLTF.

The chain uses TRBV7-2 and TRBJ2-1, with 10 bases lining up with TRBD2. The V gene's germline CDR1 is SGHTA and CDR2 FQGNSA. The V segment lost 8 bases and the J segment 4 bases; nucleotides outside the gene matches: 11. The CDR3 consists of 16 residues. The CDR3 is CASGIQTSGPYNEQFF. The DNA of the CDR3 is TGTGCCAGCGGAATCCAGACTAGCGGGCCGTACAATGAGCAGTTCTTC. The full variable domain, its missing parts supplied by reference TRBV7-2 and TRBJ2-1, is GAGVSQSPSNKVTEKGKDVELRCDPISGHTALYWYRQSLGQGLEFLIYFQGNSAPDKSGLPSDRFSAERTGGSVSTLTIQRTQQEDSAVYLCASGIQTSGPYNEQFFGPGTRLTVL.

This CDR3 reads CASSNTANTGELFF. CDR3 in DNA: TGTGCCAGCAGCAACACAGCGAACACCGGGGAGCTGTTTTTT. The chain employs TRBV11-3 and TRBJ2-2; no definite D call. The germline gives CDR1 SGHNT, CDR2 YENEEA. This CDR3 is built from 14 residues. Trimming took off 5 bases at V and 0 bases at J, with 7 bases between the two ends.

V is TRBV23-1 and J is TRBJ1-6; D remains unclear. TRBV23-1 belongs to the ORF category, with a function that is uncertain. The CDR3 runs 15 residues. Trimming cost V 1 base and J 6 bases, with 10 bases left between them. CDR3 nucleotide sequence: TGCGCCAGCAGTCAATGTGGGCATCTTAATTCACCCCTCCACTTT. It is translated as CASSQCGHLNSPLHF.

V and J are TRBV2 and TRBJ2-2, with TRBD2 matching over 7 bases. Per germline, CDR1 SNHLY and CDR2 FYNNEI. The CDR3 is made up of 16 amino acids. V gave up 6 bases and J gave up 5 bases; unmatched junction bases: 12. The CDR3 sequence is CASSLLSGRGTGELFF. The CDR3 region has the DNA TGTGCCAGCAGCTTATTGTCAGGGCGGGGGACCGGGGAGCTGTTTTTT.

For the CDR3, the DNA is TGCGCCAGCAGCTCGAACTACGACCGAGGAGATACGCAGTATTTT. Its translation is CASSSNYDRGDTQYF. The chain links TRBV5-1 to TRBJ2-3; D is unclear. Looked up from germline, CDR1 is SGHRS and CDR2 is YFSETQ. The V end lost 3 bases, the J end lost 5 bases, and 16 bases lay between the germline ends. The CDR3 loop spans 15 amino acids. The variable domain in full, with the rest retrieved from reference TRBV5-1 and TRBJ2-3, is KAGVTQTPRYLIKTRGQQVTLSCSPISGHRSVSWYQQTPGQGLQFLFEYFSETQRNKGNFPGRFSGRQFSNSRSEMNVSTLELGDSALYLCASSSNYDRGDTQYFGPGTRLTVL.

The rearrangement uses TRBV28 and TRBJ2-3, with 14 nucleotides matching TRBD2. The V gene's germline CDR1 is MDHEN and CDR2 SYDVKM. V trimming: 5 bases; J trimming: 5 bases; junction bases outside the gene matches: 6. The CDR3 is 16 amino acids. CDR3 sequence: CASSPRLAGGLDTQYF. As DNA, the CDR3 is TGTGCCAGCAGTCCCCGACTAGCGGGGGGGTTAGATACGCAGTATTTT.

The chain couples TRBV10-3 to TRBJ1-5, with a possible D match to TRBD1 (6 bases). The V end was cut by 4 bases, the J end by 4 bases, with 8 bases between. From germline, CDR1 is ENHRY and CDR2 SYGVKD. CDR3 length equals 13 residues. In nucleotides, the CDR3 is TGTGCCATCAGTGGCAGGGGAAATCAGCCCCAGCATTTT. Translating gives CAISGRGNQPQHF.

The rearrangement uses TRBV18 and TRBJ1-4; 10 positions match TRBD1. Germline-derived CDR1 and CDR2 are KGHSH and LQKENI. The CDR3 sequence is 16 residues long. The V and J ends lost 6 bases and 1 base, in that order; junction bases with no gene match: 5. CDR3 protein: CASSRDRGLTNEKLFF. The CDR3 DNA reads as TGTGCCAGCTCGCGGGACAGGGGTTTAACTAATGAAAAACTGTTTTTT. The variable domain in full, with the rest retrieved from reference TRBV18 and TRBJ1-4, is NAGVMQNPRHLVRRRGQEARLRCSPMKGHSHVYWYRQLPEEGLKFMVYLQKENIIDESGMPKERFSAEFPKEGPSILRIQQVVRGDSAAYFCASSRDRGLTNEKLFFGSGTQLSVL.

The chain carries TRBV5-6 and TRBJ1-4; D remains unclear. The CDR3 is 15 residues long. The germline V gene has CDR1 SGHDT and CDR2 YYEEEE. Trimming removed 1 base at V and 8 bases at J, with 15 bases between. CDR3: CASSLRTGLGEKLFF. CDR3 DNA sequence: TGTGCCAGCAGCTTGAGGACGGGATTAGGGGAAAAACTGTTTTTT.

The V gene is TRBV7-2, the J gene TRBJ1-5, with D possibly matching TRBD1 (6 bases). Germline lookup yields CDR1 SGHTA and CDR2 FQGNSA. V lost 1 base to trimming and J lost 7 bases, with 14 bases between them. The CDR3 is 15 amino acids. This CDR3 is CASSLGRPGGQPQHF. The CDR3 DNA reads as TGTGCCAGCAGCTTAGGGCGTCCTGGGGGCCAGCCCCAGCATTTT.

This chain links TRBV7-7 with TRBJ2-7; 11 bases map to TRBD1. The CDR3 runs 15 residues. Germline V CDR1 and CDR2: SSHAT, FNYEAQ (reference sequence). Losses at the gene ends were 5 bases for V and 5 bases for J; bases not matched to a gene: 8. The CDR3 is CASSIGTGGQNEQYF. The DNA of the CDR3 is TGTGCCAGCAGCATTGGGACAGGGGGACAGAACGAGCAGTACTTC.

The genes are TRBV12-5 and TRBJ1-2; TRBD1 matches 11 bases. CDR3 length: 16 residues. Germline V gene sequence: CDR1 LGHNT, CDR2 FRNRAP. The V gene end was trimmed by 6 bases and the J gene end by 2 bases; junction bases not matched to a gene: 8. For the CDR3, the DNA is TGTGCTAGTGGCCTGGGTGGGGACAGGGGGAACTATGGCTACACCTTC. It specifies CASGLGGDRGNYGYTF.